This T cell receptor (beta chain) was sequenced in a study of a mutant IDH1 vaccine in newly diagnosed glioma. Whole-study context: Patients received vaccination from 4-6 weeks after radiotherapy alone, or with temozolomide cycles. Among treated patients, approximately 62% were male and roughly 40% female, and mean age was about 41 years.

TCRdb's table, derived via immunoSEQ multiplex PCR, lists solely in-frame clones and lacks some. The repertoire holds 33,000 or so clones, with around 77% as singletons. The trim removed 4 bases at V and 0 bases at J, leaving 8 bases unmatched. The CDR3 spans 16 residues. Germline-derived CDR1 and CDR2 are MGHRA and YSYEKL. Time point of the sample: week 35, safety follow-up. In the vaccine, a single dose held 300 ug of the mutant IDH1 20-mer peptide, along with topical imiquimod. The count of this clone is one. The target antigen is unknown. Sequencing was performed on PBMCs, taken from a glioma patient whose treatment included an IDH1 peptide vaccine. The genes are TRBV4-1 and TRBJ2-7; 8 bases agree with TRBD2. The origin of this receptor is a woman aged 25 to 45 with glioma. Some clones in this sample may be carry-over from other donors' samples. CDR3 sequence reads: CASSLKAGVPSYEQYF. The CDR3 nucleotides read TGCGCCAGCAGCCTAAAAGCGGGGGTTCCCTCCTACGAGCAGTACTTC.